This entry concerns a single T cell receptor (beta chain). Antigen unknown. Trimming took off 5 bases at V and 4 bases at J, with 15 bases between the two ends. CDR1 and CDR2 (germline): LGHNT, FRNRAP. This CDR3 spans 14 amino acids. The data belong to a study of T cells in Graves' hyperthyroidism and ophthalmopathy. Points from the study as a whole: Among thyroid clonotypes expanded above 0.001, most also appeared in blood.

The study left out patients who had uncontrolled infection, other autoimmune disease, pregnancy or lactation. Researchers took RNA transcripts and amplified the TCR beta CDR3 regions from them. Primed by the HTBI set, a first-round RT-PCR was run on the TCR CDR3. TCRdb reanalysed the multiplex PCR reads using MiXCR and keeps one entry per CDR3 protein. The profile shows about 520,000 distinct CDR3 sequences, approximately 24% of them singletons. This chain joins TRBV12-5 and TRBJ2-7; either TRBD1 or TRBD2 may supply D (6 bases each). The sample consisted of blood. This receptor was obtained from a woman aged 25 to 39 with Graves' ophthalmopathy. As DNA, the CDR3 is TGTGCTAGTGGTGGGGGGCCGGGAGTGTACGAGCAGTACTTC. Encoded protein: CASGGGPGVYEQYF. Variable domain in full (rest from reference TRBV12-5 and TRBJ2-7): DARVTQTPRHKVTEMGQEVTMRCQPILGHNTVFWYRQTMMQGLELLAYFRNRAPLDDSGMPKDRFSAEMPDATLATLKIQPSEPRDSAVYFCASGGGPGVYEQYFGPGTRLTVT.